Each of the 24 T cell receptor beta chains below was sequenced from the same sample in a study of T cell responses to AZD1222 COVID-19 vaccine. Clones were sequenced by immunoSEQ multiplex PCR, and TCRdb holds only the in-frame ones, with some missing. The sample carries 150,000 or so clones, about 91% recorded once. The input for sequencing was peripheral blood, taken on day 0 of AZD1222 vaccination. These receptors all stem from an adult in good health.

The rearrangement joins TRBV6-2 or TRBV6-3 to TRBJ2-3; 9 bases are a match to TRBD2. CDR3 size: 16 residues. From germline, CDR1 is MNHEY and CDR2 SVGEGT. V dropped 3 bases and J dropped 4; count of bases not matched to a gene: 8. CDR3 sequence reads: CASSYSRAGGPDTQYF. CDR3 bases: TGTGCCAGCAGTTATAGTAGGGCGGGAGGGCCAGATACGCAGTATTTT.

The gene calls are TRBV19 and TRBJ1-5, with D unresolved. Germline CDR1 LNHDA, CDR2 SQIVND (reference sequence). Trimming stripped 3 bases from V and 7 bases from J, with 7 bases between. The CDR3 is made up of 12 amino acids. CDR3 DNA: TGTGCCAGTAGTATCGGTTGGCAGCCCCAGCATTTT. Its protein is CASSIGWQPQHF.

The genes are TRBV5-1 and TRBJ1-2, with D possibly being TRBD1 (5 bases). In germline, CDR1 is SGHRS, CDR2 YFSETQ. The V gene lost 0 bases and the J gene lost 5 bases, with 8 bases spanning the gap. This CDR3 comprises 13 residues. The DNA for the CDR3 is TGCGCCAGCAGCTTGGCCGACAGATATGGCTACACCTTC. This translates into CASSLADRYGYTF.

This chain connects TRBV6-2 or TRBV6-3 to TRBJ2-1; tentatively, D is TRBD2 (6 bases). The length of the CDR3 is 14 residues. V shed 4 bases and J shed 12 bases, with 19 bases lying between them. From germline, CDR1 is MNHEY and CDR2 SVGEGT. CDR3 loop: CASSLQLAHGGQFF. Here the CDR3 DNA reads TGTGCCAGCAGTTTGCAACTAGCTCACGGAGGGCAGTTCTTC.

This chain connects TRBV28 to TRBJ1-5; a possible D gene is TRBD1 (6 bases). CDR3 size: 15 residues. Germline loops: CDR1 MDHEN, CDR2 SYDVKM. V lost 3 bases, J lost 5 bases, and 14 bases lay in between. CDR3 protein: CASSFSQGPDQPQHF. The CDR3 nucleotides are TGTGCCAGCAGTTTTAGTCAGGGGCCTGATCAGCCCCAGCATTTT.

CDR3 in DNA: TGTGCCAGCAGCTTAGTCATCGCCACTCCTCCTCCTGAGCAGTTCTTC. This codes for CASSLVIATPPPEQFF. This chain joins TRBV11-2 and TRBJ2-1; no clear D gene. The germline V gene has CDR1 SGHAT and CDR2 FQNNGV. V was cut by 1 base and J by 9 bases, with 19 bases left in between. This CDR3 has 16 amino acids.

The J gene is TRBJ2-1, the V gene TRBV21-1; the table names TRBD1, a call not compared with the DNA. TRBV21-1 is listed as a pseudogene. The CDR3 consists of 16 residues. CDR3 in amino acids: CASSRERLAGWDEQFF. The CDR3 DNA sequence: TGTGCCAGCAGCAGAGAGAGGTTGGCAGGGTGGGATGAGCAGTTCTTC.

V is TRBV7-9 and J is TRBJ2-5, with D tentatively TRBD1 (6 bases). V was trimmed by 5 bases and J by 3 bases, leaving 13 bases between them. The CDR3 spans 14 residues. Germline CDR1 is SEHNR and CDR2 is FQNEAQ (reference sequence). CDR3 sequence: CASSVRDIKETQYF. The DNA of the CDR3 is TGTGCCAGCAGCGTCCGGGACATCAAAGAGACCCAGTACTTC.

In this sample, this clone turned up once. V is TRBV25-1 and J is TRBJ1-1, with unresolved D. The CDR3 loop spans 13 amino acids. Germline lookup yields CDR1 MGHDK and CDR2 SYGVNS. Trimming took 7 bases from V and 4 from J, leaving 13 bases between them. The CDR3 DNA follows: TGTGCCAGCACCGCCCGCGCGGGCACTGAAGCTTTCTTT. It yields the protein CASTARAGTEAFF. Combining the CDR3 with reference TRBV25-1 and TRBJ1-1 gives the whole variable domain EADIYQTPRYLVIGTGKKITLECSQTMGHDKMYWYQQDPGMELHLIHYSYGVNSTEKGDLSSESTVSRIRTEHFPLTLESARPSHTSQYLCASTARAGTEAFFGQGTRLTVV.

The rearrangement joins TRBV7-9 to TRBJ1-1; D not resolved. With 5 bases removed from V and 5 bases from J, the gap between germline ends came to 12 bases. In germline, CDR1 is SEHNR, CDR2 FQNEAQ (reference sequence). This CDR3 comprises 13 residues. CDR3 protein: CASSPPKFTEAFF. DNA of the CDR3: TGTGCCAGCAGCCCCCCAAAATTTACTGAAGCTTTCTTT.

This clone was counted once. This chain links TRBV3-1 (or the pseudogene TRBV3-2) with TRBJ2-2; D remains ambiguous. Germline V gene sequence: CDR1 LGHDT, CDR2 YNNKEL (reference sequence). V was clipped by 2 bases and J by 7 bases, with 5 bases between them. This CDR3 is 12 amino acids long. CDR3: CASSQNGGELFF. DNA for the CDR3: TGTGCCAGCAGCCAAAACGGCGGGGAGCTGTTTTTT.

The chain combines TRBV19 with TRBJ2-7; 9 bases fit TRBD1. The CDR3 runs 14 residues. V trimming: 4 bases; J trimming: 3 bases; junction bases outside the gene matches: 4. Germline assignment: CDR1 LNHDA and CDR2 SQIVND (reference sequence). CDR3 sequence reads: CASSNQDRGYEQYF. Written as DNA, the CDR3 is TGTGCCAGTAGTAATCAGGACAGGGGCTACGAGCAGTACTTC.

The V call is TRBV7-3, the J call TRBJ2-1; 7 bases match TRBD2. CDR1 SGHTA and CDR2 FQGTGA come from the germline V gene. J lost 5 bases, V lost 4 bases, and 2 bases had no gene match. CDR3 length equals 13 residues. CDR3 in amino acids: CASSSGTNNEQFF. The CDR3 DNA reads TGTGCCAGCAGCTCCGGGACTAACAATGAGCAGTTCTTC.

The V call is TRBV18, the J call TRBJ2-7; D tentatively fits TRBD1 or TRBD2 (5 bases each). Germline V lookup: CDR1 KGHSH, CDR2 LQKENI. The CDR3 contains 14 residues. Deletions cut 2 bases from V and 3 bases from J, with 11 bases between. CDR3 DNA sequence: TGTGCCAGCTCACCAGACCGGGACGACTACGAGCAGTACTTC. It is translated as CASSPDRDDYEQYF.

In its sample, this clone was seen many times. The chain joins TRBV10-1 to TRBJ2-2; 7 nucleotides align to TRBD2. Trimming at V came to 3 bases and at J to 6 bases, leaving 1 base not matched to a gene. Germline lookup yields CDR1 WNHNN and CDR2 SYGVQD (reference sequence). The CDR3 is 13 amino acids. The CDR3 region has the DNA TGCGCCAGCAGTGAACGGGAGGCCGGGGAGCTGTTTTTT. As protein: CASSEREAGELFF.

The rearrangement links TRBV18 to TRBJ1-1; 7 bases match TRBD1. Germline CDR1 is KGHSH and CDR2 is LQKENI. With V trimmed by 2 bases and J by 5 bases, 8 bases remained unmatched. This CDR3 contains 15 residues. CDR3 nucleotides: TGTGCCAGCTCACCAGAGACAGGGAAGAGGACTGAAGCTTTCTTT. Protein sequence: CASSPETGKRTEAFF.

The chain uses TRBV28 and TRBJ1-2, with a weak D call TRBD1 (5 bases). Germline V gene data show CDR1 as MDHEN and CDR2 as SYDVKM. This CDR3 contains 11 residues. DNA of the CDR3: TGTCAGGCCGGGGGAGAATATGGCTACACCTTC. Amino acid sequence: CQAGGEYGYTF.

Points on this clone: This likely comes from a read error, as the CDR3 has no conserved phenylalanine or tryptophan at its end. Because the CDR3's place on the DNA is in doubt, the DNA is left out and the CDR3 is given as listed by TCRdb. This chain uses TRBV19 with TRBJ1-6; the table's D gene call, TRBD1, was not cross checked with the DNA. Counting both end residues, the CDR3 totals 9 amino acids. Germline CDR1 LNHDA, CDR2 SQIVND (reference sequence). Here the CDR3 reads CARGRDTMS.

V usage is TRBV24-1 and J usage is TRBJ2-1; D is ambiguous. Germline lookup yields CDR1 KGHDR and CDR2 SFDVKD. The CDR3 has 12 amino acids. The ends were cut back, 4 bases at V and 8 bases at J, with 8 bases in the middle. The CDR3 DNA is TGTGCCACCAGTGACTCCCGCGATGAGCAGTTCTTC. The encoded protein is CATSDSRDEQFF.

The chain recombines TRBV7-3 with TRBJ2-5; D gene ambiguous. The length of the CDR3 is 13 residues. Trimming removed 4 bases from V and 5 bases from J, with 11 bases in between. In germline, CDR1 is SGHTA, CDR2 FQGTGA. The CDR3 sequence: CASSWSGEETQYF. For the CDR3, the DNA is TGTGCCAGCAGCTGGTCGGGTGAGGAGACCCAGTACTTC.

This sequence joins TRBV7-6 and TRBJ2-5; the match to TRBD2 covers 9 bases. Germline values: CDR1 SGHVS, CDR2 FNYEAQ. The length of the CDR3 is 16 residues. V shed 0 bases and J 4 bases; nucleotides not matched to a gene: 6. This CDR3 reads CASSLAVSGGGETQYF. CDR3 DNA sequence: TGTGCCAGCAGCTTAGCTGTTAGCGGGGGAGGAGAGACCCAGTACTTC.

The rearrangement uses TRBV28 and TRBJ2-1; D uncertain. The CDR3 spans 12 residues. Germline CDR1 MDHEN, CDR2 SYDVKM. V dropped 5 bases and J dropped 9 bases, with 11 bases sitting between them. The CDR3 is CASSNPLGEQFF. Here the CDR3 DNA reads TGTGCCAGCAGTAACCCGTTGGGTGAGCAGTTCTTC.

This sequence joins TRBV3-1 (or the pseudogene TRBV3-2) and TRBJ2-1, with D possibly matching TRBD2 (6 bases). V lost 4 bases to trimming and J lost 5 bases, with 15 bases between them. Germline-derived CDR1 and CDR2 are LGHDT and YNNKEL (reference sequence). The CDR3 sequence is 15 residues long. The DNA of the CDR3 is TGTGCCAGCAGCCTCCGGCGGGAATGGGACAATGAGCAGTTCTTC. It yields the protein CASSLRREWDNEQFF.

The genes are TRBV4-3 and TRBJ1-3, with TRBD1 matching over 7 bases. J was trimmed by 2 bases and V by 5 bases; bases with no gene match: 15. The CDR3 sequence is 18 residues long. Germline loops: CDR1 LGHNA, CDR2 YSLEER. The CDR3 DNA reads as TGCGCCAGCAGCTTTCGAACCGGGACAGAGACAGCTGGAAACACCATATATTTT. Translation: CASSFRTGTETAGNTIYF.